Presented here are 25 T cell receptor beta chains from one specimen sequenced in a study of shared clonotypes between healthy human individuals. This table comes from immunoSEQ multiplex PCR, and its TCRdb copy is limited to in-frame clones, with some not included. In the table there are millions of clones, more than 80% of which are singletons. The sample consisted of naive CD4+ T cells sorted from blood. Subset given: CD45RA+ positively selected. These receptors were collected from a man between 18 and 29 years old in good health.

This chain joins TRBV4-1 and TRBJ2-7, with 13 nucleotides matching TRBD2. This CDR3 is 17 amino acids long. Trimming took 2 bases from V and 6 from J; bases not matched to a gene: 10. Germline CDR1 reads MGHRA; CDR2 reads YSYEKL. The CDR3 DNA follows: TGCGCCAGCAGCCAACCGCTTACTAGCGGGGGGGCCGGCGAGCAGTACTTC. Amino acid sequence: CASSQPLTSGGAGEQYF.

The V and J genes are TRBV6-6 and TRBJ2-5; no reliable D call. From germline, CDR1 is MNHNY and CDR2 SVGAGI (reference sequence). V was pared by 7 bases and J by 5 bases, with 14 bases between. There are 13 residues in the CDR3. The CDR3 is CASTLPPAETQYF. CDR3 nucleotides: TGTGCCAGCACCTTGCCCCCCGCCGAGACCCAGTACTTC.

This chain joins TRBV5-6 and TRBJ1-1, with unresolved D. The CDR3 is 14 residues long. Trimming took 4 bases from V and 5 from J, leaving 15 bases between them. Germline CDR1 reads SGHDT; CDR2 reads YYEEEE. The CDR3 loop is CASSRDFSATEAFF. DNA of the CDR3: TGTGCCAGCAGCCGTGACTTCTCAGCGACTGAAGCTTTCTTT.

The sample holds a few counts of this clone. This sequence joins TRBV9 and TRBJ1-5; 8 nucleotides line up with TRBD1. This CDR3 contains 15 residues. Per germline, CDR1 SGDLS and CDR2 YYNGEE. Trimming took 3 bases from V and 4 from J; bases not matched to a gene: 6. This CDR3 is CASSAPGTGNQPQHF. In DNA form, the CDR3 reads TGTGCCAGCAGCGCCCCCGGGACAGGTAATCAGCCCCAGCATTTT.

Comments on this clone: Other nucleotide sequences from this sample produce the same CDR3. The chain recombines TRBV7-2 with TRBJ2-5; D may match TRBD1 or TRBD2 (5 bases each). In germline, CDR1 is SGHTA, CDR2 FQGNSA. The CDR3 is 15 amino acids. Trimming took off 2 bases at V and 3 bases at J, with 13 bases between the two ends. This CDR3 reads CASSLRGRREETQYF. For the CDR3, the DNA is TGTGCCAGCAGCTTAAGGGGACGGCGAGAAGAGACCCAGTACTTC.

The genes are TRBV7-2 and TRBJ2-5, with D tentatively TRBD1 (5 bases). The length of the CDR3 is 15 residues. Germline V gives CDR1 SGHTA, CDR2 FQGNSA. V was cut by 4 bases and J by 5 bases, with 17 bases left in between. The CDR3 DNA reads as TGTGCCAGCAGCTCCCAGACAGCTAGTAGGGAGACCCAGTACTTC. Translated: CASSSQTASRETQYF.

The V and J genes are TRBV10-1 and TRBJ2-1; possible D gene TRBD1, 5 bases. V shed 4 bases and J shed 8 bases, with 12 bases lying between them. This CDR3 contains 13 residues. CDR1 and CDR2 from the germline V gene are WNHNN and SYGVQD (reference sequence). The CDR3 protein is CASSGQTGHEQFF. DNA for the CDR3: TGCGCCAGCAGTGGACAAACAGGCCATGAGCAGTTCTTC.

This rearrangement joins TRBV29-1 to TRBJ2-5, with D perhaps matching TRBD2 (6 bases). Judging by the DNA end, TRBJ2-7 fits better; the J call may be wrong. The CDR3 covers 14 residues. Germline CDR1 is SQVTM and CDR2 is ANQGSEA. The CDR3 spells CSGGDIGVSGEQYF. The CDR3, as DNA: TGCAGCGGCGGGGATATAGGGGTTTCTGGCGAGCAGTACTTC.

The table lists this clone with a count of one. The rearrangement links TRBV25-1 to TRBJ2-1; TRBD2 aligns across 7 bases. The CDR3 covers 16 residues. Germline-derived CDR1 and CDR2 are MGHDK and SYGVNS. The junction had 8 bases not matched to a gene; V was cut back by 3 bases and J by 3 bases. This CDR3 is CASSDPGLTLYNEQFF. As DNA, the CDR3 is TGTGCCAGCAGTGACCCGGGACTAACTCTCTACAATGAGCAGTTCTTC.

The chain links TRBV28 to TRBJ1-5; 9 bases are a match to TRBD1. The length of the CDR3 is 16 residues. Trimming took 5 bases from V and 2 from J; bases not matched to a gene: 7. The germline gives CDR1 MDHEN, CDR2 SYDVKM. For the CDR3, the DNA is TGTGCCAGCAGTGGGGGACAGGGAAGGCGCAATCAGCCCCAGCATTTT. It yields the protein CASSGGQGRRNQPQHF.

The gene calls are TRBV18 and TRBJ2-7; possible D gene TRBD2, 6 bases. CDR3 size: 16 residues. Germline values: CDR1 KGHSH, CDR2 LQKENI. The V and J ends lost 6 bases and 3 bases respectively, with 21 bases between them. The CDR3 is CASSPRQGGANYEQYF. The CDR3 coding sequence is TGTGCCAGCTCCCCCCGGCAAGGCGGGGCCAACTACGAGCAGTACTTC.

The chain joins TRBV15 to TRBJ1-6, with D possibly being TRBD1 (6 bases). Per germline, CDR1 LNHNV and CDR2 YYDKDF (reference sequence). Trimming removed 6 bases from V and 0 bases from J, with 18 bases in between. This CDR3 region has 18 residues. The CDR3 DNA reads TGTGCCACCAGTGGAGCGGGGGCCCTACTCTCCTATAATTCACCCCTCCACTTT. This codes for CATSGAGALLSYNSPLHF.

V and J are TRBV29-1 and TRBJ2-1; 13 bases are a match to TRBD2. CDR3 length: 15 residues. The J segment lost 1 base and the V segment lost 5 bases, leaving 2 bases of the junction unmatched. CDR1 and CDR2 (germline): SQVTM, ANQGSEA. DNA of the CDR3: TGCAGCGTTCGGACTAGCGGGAGTTCCTACAATGAGCAGTTCTTC. Encoded protein: CSVRTSGSSYNEQFF.

The chain couples TRBV27 to TRBJ2-1; 7 bases are shared with TRBD2. Germline values: CDR1 MNHEY, CDR2 SMNVEV (reference sequence). V trimming: 7 bases; J trimming: 5 bases; junction bases outside the gene matches: 14. This CDR3 contains 16 residues. DNA for the CDR3: TGTGCCAGCATCCTTAGGGCTAGCGGATATGACAATGAGCAGTTCTTC. Protein sequence: CASILRASGYDNEQFF.

The rearrangement uses TRBV4-1 and TRBJ2-6; 10 bases fit TRBD1. This CDR3 has 19 amino acids. The V gene's germline CDR1 is MGHRA and CDR2 YSYEKL. V shed 5 bases and J 4 bases; nucleotides not matched to a gene: 14. The CDR3 reads CASSMNRDRGFGGANVLTF. The CDR3 DNA reads as TGCGCCAGCAGCATGAACCGGGACAGGGGTTTCGGAGGGGCCAACGTCCTGACTTTC.

The V gene is TRBV2, the J gene TRBJ2-3; D unresolved. The CDR3 loop spans 16 amino acids. Germline V gives CDR1 SNHLY, CDR2 FYNNEI. V was shortened by 6 bases and J by 2 bases, with 18 bases between the two germline ends. The CDR3, as DNA: TGTGCCAGCAGAGATAGGACGGTCCTTCCCACAGATACGCAGTATTTT. This sequence encodes CASRDRTVLPTDTQYF.

The V call is TRBV10-3, the J call TRBJ2-1; D might be TRBD2 (6 bases). Trimming stripped 8 bases from V and 3 bases from J, with 11 bases between. The CDR3 is 13 amino acids. Germline V gene sequence: CDR1 ENHRY, CDR2 SYGVKD. The CDR3 DNA sequence: TGTGCCATCGGGGCTAGCGTCTACAATGAGCAGTTCTTC. This translates into CAIGASVYNEQFF.

The genes are TRBV7-9 and TRBJ2-5; perhaps TRBD2 as D (6 bases). V shed 1 base and J shed 0 bases, with 6 bases lying between them. The CDR3 is made up of 14 amino acids. In germline, CDR1 is SEHNR, CDR2 FQNEAQ (reference sequence). The CDR3 DNA sequence: TGTGCCAGCAGCTTAGGGACTAACCAAGAGACCCAGTACTTC. As protein: CASSLGTNQETQYF.

This clone appeared once. The chain couples TRBV4-1 to TRBJ2-3, with TRBD2 matching 8 bases. The germline V gene has CDR1 MGHRA and CDR2 YSYEKL. J gave up 4 bases and V 4 bases, and 13 bases lay outside the gene matches. CDR3 length: 17 amino acids. This CDR3 reads CASSRIGISGISDTQYF. The CDR3 DNA follows: TGCGCCAGCAGCCGCATAGGGATTAGCGGGATATCAGATACGCAGTATTTT.

The V gene is TRBV5-8, the J gene TRBJ2-5; maybe TRBD1 (5 bases). CDR1 and CDR2 (germline): SGHTS, YDEGEE. This CDR3 comprises 16 residues. The germline V and J ends were trimmed by 0 bases and 5 bases, with 17 bases remaining between them. CDR3 in amino acids: CASSLAGVRVRETQYF. CDR3 nucleotides: TGTGCCAGCAGCTTGGCCGGAGTCAGGGTTCGGGAGACCCAGTACTTC.

The chain carries TRBV16 and TRBJ1-1; D gene ambiguous. The CDR3 runs to 13 residues. CDR1 and CDR2 from the germline V gene are KGHSY and FQNENV. V lost 2 bases and J 3 bases, leaving 7 bases between the germline ends. CDR3 in DNA: TGTGCCAGCAGCCAACAGCTAGACACTGAAGCTTTCTTT. Protein: CASSQQLDTEAFF.

The chain has TRBV5-8 and TRBJ2-3, with unresolved D. The V end lost 4 bases, the J end lost 6 bases, and 6 bases lay between the germline ends. The germline V gene has CDR1 SGHTS and CDR2 YDEGEE. The CDR3 is made up of 11 amino acids. CDR3: CASSQADTQYF. CDR3 in DNA: TGTGCCAGCAGCCAGGCGGATACGCAGTATTTT.

The rearrangement links TRBV6-5 to TRBJ1-2, with unresolved D. Per germline, CDR1 MNHEY and CDR2 SVGAGI. The CDR3 is 15 residues long. Trimming stripped 10 bases from V and 0 bases from J, with 18 bases between. The DNA of the CDR3 is TGTGCCACCCACCAAGGAGGGCCAGCTAACTATGGCTACACCTTC. Amino acid sequence: CATHQGGPANYGYTF.

This chain uses TRBV10-2 with TRBJ2-3, with D perhaps matching TRBD2 (5 bases). Germline CDR1 reads WSHSY; CDR2 reads SAAADI. V lost 7 bases, J lost 2 bases, and 13 bases lay in between. The CDR3 has 14 amino acids. CDR3 DNA: TGCGCCAGCATTGGTCTAGCCCTCACAGATACGCAGTATTTT. Protein: CASIGLALTDTQYF.

The rearrangement joins TRBV9 to TRBJ2-1, with TRBD2 identical over 8 bases. After removal of 0 bases from V and 2 bases from J, the junction contained 7 bases not matched to a gene. The CDR3 runs to 17 residues. CDR1 and CDR2 (germline): SGDLS, YYNGEE. DNA for the CDR3: TGTGCCAGCAGCGTAGCTCAGGAGGGACTAGCCTACAATGAGCAGTTCTTC. This codes for CASSVAQEGLAYNEQFF.